A selection of T cell receptor beta chains follows, all from one sample in a study of CD8 T cells in ankylosing spondylitis. TCRdb passed the 5' RACE reads through MiXCR, listing each CDR3 protein once. This sample yields around 150,000 distinct CDR3 sequences, of which 5.5% to 7.5% are seen a single time; around 12% belongs to the top ten. Source material: blood, either unsorted or a sorted T cell fraction (not recorded which). The receptors were sampled from a female donor with ankylosing spondylitis or in good health (not recorded which). Both conserved end residues are part of each CDR3. A D gene is named only where the DNA matches it firmly. Each size is once, few or many counts, or a class when the clone is expanded.

D: .
V: TRBV6-2/TRBV6-3
size: many
J: TRBJ1-2
DNA: TGTGCCAGCAGAGAGGGGGGAAGTGGCTACACCTTC
CDR3: CASREGGSGYTF

D: .
V: TRBV7-2
size: few
J: TRBJ1-3
DNA: TGTGCCAGCAGCTCCGTCTTGCCCTGGTCGGGCGACACCATATATTTT
CDR3: CASSSVLPWSGDTIYF

D: .
V: TRBV4-1
size: once
J: TRBJ2-2
DNA: TGTGCCAGGGGCCCGGGGCTCCCCTGCGGGGAGCTGTTTTTT
CDR3: CARGPGLPCGELFF

D: .
V: TRBV5-1
size: many
J: TRBJ1-1
DNA: TGCGCCAGCAGCTTCTACAGGAATTTGAACACTGAAGCTTTCTTT
CDR3: CASSFYRNLNTEAFF

D: .
V: TRBV11-2
size: many
J: TRBJ2-2
DNA: TGTGCCAGCAGCCCAAACGAGGGGGGTAACACCGGGGAGCTGTTTTTT
CDR3: CASSPNEGGNTGELFF

D: .
V: TRBV5-6
size: few
J: TRBJ2-3
DNA: TGTGCCAGCAGCTTGGACAGGGTGGTGACAGATACGCAGTATTTT
CDR3: CASSLDRVVTDTQYF

D: .
V: TRBV12-3/TRBV12-4
size: many
J: TRBJ2-3
DNA: TGTGCCAGCAGCTTGACCGCGGGGAGGGATACGCAGTATTTT
CDR3: CASSLTAGRDTQYF

D: TRBD1
V: TRBV20-1
size: many
J: TRBJ2-2
DNA: TGCAGTGCTAGTATTGGGACAGGGGCCGGGGAGCTGTTTTTT
CDR3: CSASIGTGAGELFF

D: TRBD1
V: TRBV5-1
size: many
J: TRBJ1-1
DNA: TGCGCCAGCAGCAGGACAGGGGGCCGATGGGACACTGAAGCTTTCTTT
CDR3: CASSRTGGRWDTEAFF

D: .
V: TRBV29-1
size: many
J: TRBJ2-1
DNA: TGCAGCGTTGATCAGAACAGGGAAATCTCCTACAATGAGCAGTTCTTC
CDR3: CSVDQNREISYNEQFF

D: .
V: TRBV5-1
size: many
J: TRBJ2-3
DNA: TGCGCCAGCAGCTCGGACAGAAGGACGCAGTATTTT
CDR3: CASSSDRRTQYF